What follows are 26 T cell receptor beta chains derived from one specimen sequenced in a study of blood T cell repertoires in COVID-19. TCRdb's copy holds only in-frame clones and misses some; the assay was immunoSEQ multiplex PCR. The table records roughly 350,000 clones, 85% to 90% of them present only once. Source material: peripheral blood. The receptor set was obtained from a woman between 50 and 59 years old with active or convalescent COVID-19.

The rearrangement uses TRBV6-2 or TRBV6-3 and TRBJ1-1; 9 bases agree with TRBD1. Germline V gives CDR1 MNHEY, CDR2 SVGEGT. The length of the CDR3 is 15 residues. Trimming took 0 bases from V and 4 from J; bases not matched to a gene: 3. As DNA, the CDR3 is TGTGCCAGCAGTTACTCGACAGGGGGGATCACTGAAGCTTTCTTT. It is translated as CASSYSTGGITEAFF.

This chain links TRBV6-2 or TRBV6-3 with TRBJ1-2, with D possibly TRBD1 on 6 matching bases. Looked up from germline, CDR1 is MNHEY and CDR2 is SVGEGT. CDR3 size: 15 residues. V was clipped by 2 bases and J by 6 bases, with 16 bases between them. CDR3 sequence: CASSYGAPPGDGYTF. CDR3 DNA: TGTGCCAGCAGTTACGGGGCCCCACCAGGGGATGGCTACACCTTC.

J is TRBJ2-7 and V is TRBV3-1 (or the pseudogene TRBV3-2); D unresolved. The CDR3 loop spans 12 amino acids. The V and J ends lost 2 bases and 2 bases respectively, with 4 bases between them. The germline CDR1 and CDR2 sequences are LGHDT and YNNKEL (reference sequence). The CDR3 bases are TGTGCCAGCAGCCAACAGGCCTACGAGCAGTACTTC. This translates into CASSQQAYEQYF.

V and J are TRBV24-1 and TRBJ2-1, with 8 bases fitting TRBD1. V shed 3 bases, J shed 5 bases, and the junction held 5 bases outside the gene matches. Germline CDR1 and CDR2: KGHDR and SFDVKD. This CDR3 comprises 15 residues. CDR3 sequence (DNA): TGTGCCACCAGTGATACGGACAGGGCCCACAATGAGCAGTTCTTC. This gives the protein CATSDTDRAHNEQFF.

The chain couples TRBV28 to TRBJ2-1, with 7 positions matching TRBD2. The CDR3 is 15 amino acids. The germline V gene encodes CDR1 MDHEN and CDR2 SYDVKM. The junction had 4 bases not matched to a gene; V was cut back by 2 bases and J by 3 bases. The CDR3 loop is CASSLASGYYNEQFF. The CDR3 nucleotides read TGTGCCAGCAGTTTAGCTAGCGGTTACTACAATGAGCAGTTCTTC.

The gene calls are TRBV6-6 and TRBJ1-1; D is undetermined. V gave up 0 bases and J gave up 7 bases, with 3 bases separating them. This CDR3 spans 11 amino acids. The V gene's germline CDR1 is MNHNY and CDR2 SVGAGI (reference sequence). CDR3 protein: CASSYSLEAFF. The CDR3 nucleotides read TGTGCCAGCAGTTACTCCCTTGAAGCTTTCTTT.

This rearrangement joins TRBV19 to TRBJ1-2; D is possibly TRBD1 (6 bases). This CDR3 comprises 15 residues. Germline lookup yields CDR1 LNHDA and CDR2 SQIVND (reference sequence). The V end was cut by 4 bases, the J end by 4 bases, with 16 bases between. The DNA for the CDR3 is TGTGCCAGTAGTACACCGACAGGCTGGGCCTATGGCTACACCTTC. It codes for CASSTPTGWAYGYTF.

The CDR3, as DNA: TGTGCCAGCTCACCATTTTCAGGGGGCGCTACGGAGACCCAGTACTTC. Amino acid sequence: CASSPFSGGATETQYF. This rearrangement joins TRBV18 to TRBJ2-5, with 8 bases aligning to TRBD1. CDR3 length: 16 residues. V was clipped by 2 bases and J by 5 bases; unmatched bases: 10. Germline values: CDR1 KGHSH, CDR2 LQKENI.

The genes are TRBV7-9 and TRBJ2-1; 14 nucleotides match TRBD2. Losses at the gene ends were 4 bases for V and 6 bases for J; bases not matched to a gene: 11. The CDR3 covers 18 residues. Germline V CDR1 and CDR2: SEHNR, FQNEAQ (reference sequence). CDR3 protein: CASSYGGTSGSGVNEQFF. In nucleotides, the CDR3 is TGTGCCAGCAGCTACGGCGGGACTAGCGGGAGCGGGGTCAATGAGCAGTTCTTC. The variable domain in full, with the rest retrieved from reference TRBV7-9 and TRBJ2-1, is DTGVSQNPRHKITKRGQNVTFRCDPISEHNRLYWYRQTLGQGPEFLTYFQNEAQLEKSRLLSDRFSAERPKGSFSTLEIQRTEQGDSAMYLCASSYGGTSGSGVNEQFFGPGTRLTVL.

This clone has just one count. J is TRBJ2-1 and V is TRBV6-2 or TRBV6-3; 10 bases are shared with TRBD2. V gave up 6 bases and J gave up 5 bases; unmatched junction bases: 4. Per the germline V gene, CDR1 is MNHEY and CDR2 is SVGEGT. The CDR3 covers 14 residues. The CDR3, as DNA: TGTGCCAGCAGCCGAGCGGGAGGGGACAATGAGCAGTTCTTC. It translates to CASSRAGGDNEQFF.

The chain links TRBV28 to TRBJ1-1; D gene ambiguous. V gave up 7 bases and J gave up 3 bases, with 9 bases separating them. Germline V gene data show CDR1 as MDHEN and CDR2 as SYDVKM. This CDR3 has 12 amino acids. CDR3 protein: CASTNYDTEAFF. Written as DNA, the CDR3 is TGTGCCAGCACTAACTACGACACTGAAGCTTTCTTT.

The V call is TRBV20-1, the J call TRBJ2-3, with 10 bases aligning to TRBD2. The V gene's germline CDR1 is DFQATT and CDR2 SNEGSKA (reference sequence). The junction had 10 bases not matched to a gene; V was cut back by 3 bases and J by 1 base. This CDR3 spans 17 amino acids. The CDR3 spells CSASQLAGTSGTDTQYF. In DNA, the CDR3 is TGCAGTGCTAGTCAACTAGCGGGAACCTCCGGCACAGATACGCAGTATTTT.

CDR3 sequence (DNA): TGTGCCTGGAGACGCTACAAAGGGGTTTCGGCAGATTCACCCCTCCACTTT. This codes for CAWRRYKGVSADSPLHF. This chain joins TRBV30 and TRBJ1-6; TRBD1 might be the D (5 bases). Germline CDR1 and CDR2: GTSNPN and SVGIG (reference sequence). V was trimmed by 3 bases and J by 8 bases, leaving 23 bases between them. CDR3 size: 17 residues.

The chain joins TRBV9 to TRBJ1-1, with a weak D call TRBD1 (5 bases). Germline CDR1 reads SGDLS; CDR2 reads YYNGEE. This CDR3 region has 11 residues. The V and J ends lost 4 bases and 4 bases respectively, with 5 bases between them. CDR3 amino acids: CASSRGTEAFF. Here the CDR3 DNA reads TGTGCCAGCAGCAGGGGCACTGAAGCTTTCTTT. Filled out from reference TRBV9 and TRBJ1-1, the complete variable domain reads DSGVTQTPKHLITATGQRVTLRCSPRSGDLSVYWYQQSLDQGLQFLIQYYNGEERAKGNILERFSAQQFPDLHSELNLSSLELGDSALYFCASSRGTEAFFGQGTRLTVV.

V gene TRBV18 combines with J gene TRBJ1-2; D possibly corresponds to TRBD1 (6 bases). The CDR3 is 14 amino acids. The germline V gene has CDR1 KGHSH and CDR2 LQKENI. The ends were cut back, 3 bases at V and 4 bases at J, with 12 bases in the middle. The CDR3 region is CASSPGAESYGYTF. Here the CDR3 DNA reads TGTGCCAGCTCACCGGGGGCAGAATCCTATGGCTACACCTTC.

The rearrangement uses TRBV6-5 and TRBJ1-1; no definite D call. The CDR3 sequence is 15 residues long. Germline V CDR1 and CDR2: MNHEY, SVGAGI. V was cut by 4 bases and J by 0 bases, with 12 bases left in between. The CDR3 protein is CASSLSSLMNTEAFF. The CDR3 bases are TGTGCCAGCAGTTTATCTAGCCTGATGAACACTGAAGCTTTCTTT.

The V call is TRBV28, the J call TRBJ1-1; 12 positions match TRBD1. This CDR3 contains 14 residues. Germline CDR1 and CDR2: MDHEN and SYDVKM. The ends lost 8 bases at V and 5 bases at J; junction bases unmatched: 6. CDR3 in amino acids: CASVGTGGWTEAFF. DNA of the CDR3: TGTGCCAGCGTCGGGACAGGGGGCTGGACTGAAGCTTTCTTT.

The V and J genes are TRBV10-3 and TRBJ1-4, with 7 bases that match TRBD1. This CDR3 is 15 amino acids long. Per the germline V gene, CDR1 is ENHRY and CDR2 is SYGVKD. V lost 4 bases, J lost 6 bases, and 8 bases stayed unmatched. The chain's CDR3 is CAISGQGLLDEKLFF. The CDR3 bases are TGTGCCATCAGTGGACAGGGTCTTCTTGATGAAAAACTGTTTTTT.

CDR3 sequence: CASSSGQIKREETQYF. DNA of the CDR3: TGCGCCAGCAGCTCAGGACAGATCAAAAGGGAAGAGACCCAGTACTTC. The V and J genes are TRBV5-1 and TRBJ2-5; possibly TRBD1 for D (6 bases). The germline V gene encodes CDR1 SGHRS and CDR2 YFSETQ. The CDR3 spans 16 residues. V was cut by 3 bases and J by 3 bases, with 18 bases left in between.

This rearrangement joins TRBV11-2 to TRBJ1-1; TRBD1 is a possible D gene (5 bases). Trimming took 2 bases from V and 10 from J, leaving 17 bases between them. Germline-derived CDR1 and CDR2 are SGHAT and FQNNGV. This CDR3 has 14 amino acids. The CDR3 sequence: CASSLPTGVGGAFF. The CDR3 region has the DNA TGTGCCAGCAGCTTACCGACGGGGGTCGGAGGAGCTTTCTTT. Using reference TRBV11-2 and TRBJ1-1 for the parts outside the CDR3, the full variable domain is EAGVAQSPRYKIIEKRQSVAFWCNPISGHATLYWYQQILGQGPKLLIQFQNNGVVDDSQLPKDRFSAERLKGVDSTLKIQPAKLEDSAVYLCASSLPTGVGGAFFGQGTRLTVV.

The CDR3 nucleotides read TGCGCCAGCAGCCAAGACGTGCAGGCCACCTACGAGCAGTACTTC. Translation: CASSQDVQATYEQYF. The chain carries TRBV4-1 and TRBJ2-7; D is unresolved. The V and J ends lost 0 bases and 2 bases respectively, with 11 bases between them. Germline V gene lookup returns CDR1 MGHRA and CDR2 YSYEKL. The CDR3 consists of 15 residues.

This clone was picked up one time. The chain has TRBV30 and TRBJ2-1; 8 bases match TRBD2. V was clipped by 1 base and J by 3 bases; unmatched bases: 5. CDR3 size: 15 residues. The germline CDR1 and CDR2 sequences are GTSNPN and SVGIG (reference sequence). CDR3 DNA sequence: TGTGCCTGGAGTGATAGTAGCGGGGTCTACAATGAGCAGTTCTTC. Translating it yields CAWSDSSGVYNEQFF.

The chain uses TRBV6-2 or TRBV6-3 and TRBJ1-2, with TRBD1 as a possible D gene (5 bases). V lost 4 bases to trimming and J lost 3 bases, with 12 bases between them. CDR1 and CDR2 (germline): MNHEY, SVGEGT. This CDR3 has 14 residues. The CDR3 DNA reads TGTGCCAGCAGTTGGGACGGACTATACTATGGCTACACCTTC. Translation gives CASSWDGLYYGYTF.

V usage is TRBV4-1 and J usage is TRBJ2-2; 8 nucleotides agree with TRBD1. CDR1 is MGHRA and CDR2 is YSYEKL in the germline V gene. There are 16 residues in the CDR3. V gave up 0 bases and J gave up 7 bases; unmatched junction bases: 7. Here the CDR3 reads CASSQERTGLGGELFF. The CDR3 region has the DNA TGCGCCAGCAGCCAAGAGCGGACAGGGTTAGGCGGGGAGCTGTTTTTT.

The V gene is TRBV6-2 or TRBV6-3, the J gene TRBJ2-3, with a possible D match to TRBD1 (5 bases). Germline-derived CDR1 and CDR2 are MNHEY and SVGEGT. This CDR3 has 14 residues. V was pared by 4 bases and J by 7 bases, with 15 bases between. This CDR3 is CASSWTWTDNTQYF. In DNA form, the CDR3 reads TGTGCCAGCAGTTGGACGTGGACGGACAATACGCAGTATTTT.

J is TRBJ1-3 and V is TRBV7-6; the match to TRBD1 covers 8 bases. With V trimmed by 1 base and J by 1 base, 6 bases remained unmatched. This CDR3 is 17 amino acids long. The V gene's germline CDR1 is SGHVS and CDR2 FNYEAQ. DNA for the CDR3: TGTGCCAGCAGCTTAGGGCCCACAGGGGGGTCTGGAAACACCATATATTTT. This translates into CASSLGPTGGSGNTIYF.